This entry lists 3 T cell receptor beta chains sequenced from one sample in a study of blood T cell repertoires in COVID-19. The protocol was immunoSEQ multiplex PCR, while the TCRdb copy is restricted to in-frame clones and leaves out a portion. The sample lists 350,000 to 400,000 clones; about 89% were seen once. Sequencing input: PBMCs or T cells enriched from blood (not recorded which). The receptors originated from a woman between 40 and 50 years old who had been exposed to COVID-19.

V usage is TRBV15 and J usage is TRBJ2-5, with 10 bases identical to TRBD2. The junction had 7 bases not matched to a gene; V was cut back by 5 bases and J by 4 bases. The CDR3 spans 15 residues. Looked up from germline, CDR1 is LNHNV and CDR2 is YYDKDF (reference sequence). As DNA, the CDR3 is TGTGCCACCAGCTCGAGCGGGAGGGCCGGAGAGACCCAGTACTTC. Amino acid sequence: CATSSSGRAGETQYF.

V is TRBV19 and J is TRBJ2-6; D may be TRBD1 (5 bases). CDR3 length equals 14 residues. V lost 8 bases and J lost 0, with 8 bases in between. Germline CDR1 reads LNHDA; CDR2 reads SQIVND (reference sequence). CDR3 coding DNA: TGTGCCAGTGGGGCACCCTCTGGGGCCAACGTCCTGACTTTC. The encoded protein is CASGAPSGANVLTF.

This rearrangement joins TRBV15 to TRBJ1-1; 7 nucleotides agree with TRBD1. The CDR3 consists of 17 residues. The germline V gene encodes CDR1 LNHNV and CDR2 YYDKDF (reference sequence). Trimming cost V 3 bases and J 1 base; bases outside gene matches: 11. CDR3 sequence reads: CATSRPQSTGKNTEAFF. The CDR3, as DNA: TGTGCCACCAGCAGGCCCCAGTCGACAGGGAAGAACACTGAAGCTTTCTTT.